Below, one TCR beta chain is given with its context. What it recognizes is unknown. The data belong to a study of shared clonotypes between healthy human individuals. Study results and limitations: The sampled material consisted only of blood, and tissue repertoires are likely to differ.

All donors were Caucasian adults living in Nashville, Tennessee. Some clones are missing from TCRdb's copy, which holds only in-frame ones; the method was immunoSEQ multiplex PCR. The table records fewer than 3 million clones, approximately 90% of them present only once. Germline V lookup: CDR1 ENHRY, CDR2 SYGVKD. This CDR3 has 15 amino acids. J gave up 7 bases and V 4 bases, and 8 bases lay outside the gene matches. The chain has TRBV10-3 and TRBJ2-1, with 9 bases matching TRBD1. Source material: naive CD4+ T cells from PBMCs. This sample's subset: CD45RA+ positively selected. The sequence came from a man aged 18 to 29 in good health. Some clones in this sample may be carry-over from other donors' samples. CDR3: CAISGPGTGLNEQFF. CDR3 nucleotide sequence: TGTGCCATCAGTGGTCCCGGGACAGGGTTGAATGAGCAGTTCTTC.